These 28 T cell receptor beta chains were all obtained from the same sample, sequenced in a study of cytomegalovirus exposure and HLA in healthy donors. It was with 60 Vbeta and 13 Jbeta primers that the PCR ran. Profiled with immunoSEQ multiplex PCR; TCRdb holds only in-frame clones, not every one. Of approximately 150,000 clones in the sample, about four fifths are singletons; the top ten hold around 1%. The sequenced material came from PBMCs. All receptors derive from a man aged 30 to 39 in good health and CMV-seronegative.

The rearrangement uses TRBV9 and TRBJ2-3; D might be TRBD2 (5 bases). Germline V gives CDR1 SGDLS, CDR2 YYNGEE. CDR3 length: 14 residues. The germline V and J ends were trimmed by 7 bases and 1 base, with 13 bases remaining between them. The DNA for the CDR3 is TGTGCCAGCTCCTGGACTCTCCGCACAGATACGCAGTATTTT. It translates to CASSWTLRTDTQYF. The full variable domain, in which reference TRBV9 and TRBJ2-3 provide the parts outside the CDR3, is DSGVTQTPKHLITATGQRVTLRCSPRSGDLSVYWYQQSLDQGLQFLIQYYNGEERAKGNILERFSAQQFPDLHSELNLSSLELGDSALYFCASSWTLRTDTQYFGPGTRLTVL.

The J gene is TRBJ2-3, the V gene TRBV19; D possibly corresponds to TRBD2 (6 bases). There are 14 residues in the CDR3. The V end was cut by 5 bases, the J end by 3 bases, with 12 bases between. Germline CDR1 reads LNHDA; CDR2 reads SQIVND (reference sequence). The CDR3 nucleotides are TGTGCCAGTAGTCTTACTAGCCTAACAGATACGCAGTATTTT. Protein product: CASSLTSLTDTQYF.

This chain links TRBV5-4 with TRBJ2-3; D not certain. V lost 0 bases to trimming and J lost 6 bases, with 11 bases between them. Germline CDR1 is SGHNT and CDR2 is YYREEE (reference sequence). The CDR3 loop spans 14 amino acids. The CDR3 loop is CASSLGKSEDTQYF. CDR3 in DNA: TGTGCCAGCAGCTTGGGTAAAAGCGAGGATACGCAGTATTTT.

This clone appeared a few times. The V call is TRBV28, the J call TRBJ1-2; D is uncertain. From germline, CDR1 is MDHEN and CDR2 SYDVKM. The V gene lost 6 bases and the J gene lost 8 bases, with 19 bases spanning the gap. The CDR3 covers 14 residues. CDR3 coding DNA: TGTGCCAGCAGCTGGACTCCTCACTCGCGCGGCTACACCTTC. The encoded protein is CASSWTPHSRGYTF.

V usage is TRBV28 and J usage is TRBJ1-6, with D maybe TRBD1 (5 bases). CDR1 MDHEN and CDR2 SYDVKM come from the germline V gene. This CDR3 has 15 residues. Trimming stripped 5 bases from V and 5 bases from J, with 13 bases between. The CDR3 protein is CASSIPREDNSPLHF. The CDR3 bases are TGTGCCAGCAGTATTCCCAGGGAGGATAATTCACCCCTCCACTTT. The full variable domain, with the rest looked up from reference TRBV28 and TRBJ1-6, is DVKVTQSSRYLVKRTGEKVFLECVQDMDHENMFWYRQDPGLGLRLIYFSYDVKMKEKGDIPEGYSVSREKKERFSLILESASTNQTSMYLCASSIPREDNSPLHFGNGTRLTVT.

In its sample, this clone was seen a few times. The rearrangement joins TRBV7-9 to TRBJ1-4; a weak D match, TRBD1 (6 bases). CDR1 and CDR2 from the germline V gene are SEHNR and FQNEAQ (reference sequence). The CDR3 contains 15 residues. With 5 bases removed from V and 4 bases from J, the gap between germline ends came to 14 bases. The chain's CDR3 is CASSPWTALNEKLFF. The CDR3 nucleotides are TGTGCCAGCAGCCCCTGGACAGCCCTTAATGAAAAACTGTTTTTT.

V usage is TRBV11-2 and J usage is TRBJ2-3, with 7 positions matching TRBD2. This CDR3 spans 15 amino acids. V was pared by 0 bases and J by 2 bases, with 2 bases of the junction left unmatched. CDR1 and CDR2 from the germline V gene are SGHAT and FQNNGV. CDR3 sequence reads: CASSLDLAATDTQYF. CDR3 DNA sequence: TGTGCCAGCAGCTTAGATCTAGCGGCCACAGATACGCAGTATTTT. The full variable domain, rest sourced from reference TRBV11-2 and TRBJ2-3, is EAGVAQSPRYKIIEKRQSVAFWCNPISGHATLYWYQQILGQGPKLLIQFQNNGVVDDSQLPKDRFSAERLKGVDSTLKIQPAKLEDSAVYLCASSLDLAATDTQYFGPGTRLTVL.

The V call is TRBV4-1, the J call TRBJ1-5; D remains ambiguous. V was pared by 0 bases and J by 1 base, with 10 bases between. CDR1 is MGHRA and CDR2 is YSYEKL in the germline V gene. The CDR3 covers 16 residues. CDR3 residues: CASSQEGRNSNQPQHF. As DNA, the CDR3 is TGCGCCAGCAGCCAAGAAGGGAGAAACAGCAATCAGCCCCAGCATTTT.

This clone has only one observation. The rearrangement uses TRBV13 and TRBJ2-1, with 12 bases identical to TRBD2. After removal of 5 bases from V and 7 bases from J, the junction contained 6 bases not matched to a gene. The CDR3 spans 15 residues. Germline lookup yields CDR1 PRHDT and CDR2 FYEKMQ (reference sequence). CDR3 sequence (DNA): TGTGCCAGCAGCGAAGGACTAGCGGGAAGGAATGAGCAGTTCTTC. This sequence encodes CASSEGLAGRNEQFF.

This chain connects TRBV5-6 to TRBJ1-5; TRBD1 is a possible D gene (5 bases). With 0 bases removed from V and 5 bases from J, the gap between germline ends came to 9 bases. The CDR3 has 14 residues. From germline, CDR1 is SGHDT and CDR2 YYEEEE. The CDR3 coding sequence is TGTGCCAGCAGCTTGGCAGGGTTGCATCAGCCCCAGCATTTT. This encodes CASSLAGLHQPQHF.

V usage is TRBV12-5 and J usage is TRBJ2-1; maybe TRBD2 (5 bases). The CDR3 consists of 13 residues. The V end lost 5 bases, the J end lost 9 bases, and 14 bases lay between the germline ends. Per the germline V gene, CDR1 is LGHNT and CDR2 is FRNRAP. Here the CDR3 reads CASGPSGGGEQFF. CDR3 nucleotides: TGTGCTAGTGGTCCCTCAGGAGGAGGTGAGCAGTTCTTC.

This clone was detected once. This chain joins TRBV7-6 and TRBJ2-2; D gene unclear. CDR3 length: 13 amino acids. Trimming left V 1 base short and J 7 bases short, with 7 bases between. Germline V CDR1 and CDR2: SGHVS, FNYEAQ. CDR3 sequence reads: CASSLGAIGELFF. CDR3 DNA: TGTGCCAGCAGCTTAGGGGCCATCGGGGAGCTGTTTTTT.

The rearrangement links TRBV19 to TRBJ1-1; the D gene is possibly TRBD1 (6 bases). Germline V CDR1 and CDR2: LNHDA, SQIVND (reference sequence). Trimming shortened V by 3 bases and J by 5 bases, and 19 bases separated the two germline ends. The CDR3 consists of 16 residues. For the CDR3, the DNA is TGTGCCAGTAGTATCCTTACCCCAGGGGAGGGGACTGAAGCTTTCTTT. Residues: CASSILTPGEGTEAFF. Filled out from reference TRBV19 and TRBJ1-1, the complete variable domain reads DGGITQSPKYLFRKEGQNVTLSCEQNLNHDAMYWYRQDPGQGLRLIYYSQIVNDFQKGDIAEGYSVSREKKESFPLTVTSAQKNPTAFYLCASSILTPGEGTEAFFGQGTRLTVV.

This rearrangement joins TRBV25-1 to TRBJ1-1; TRBD1 matches 9 bases. This CDR3 comprises 15 residues. CDR1 and CDR2 from the germline V gene are MGHDK and SYGVNS. With V trimmed by 2 bases and J by 1 base, 2 bases remained unmatched. DNA of the CDR3: TGTGCCAGCAGTGAAAACAGGGGGCCGAACACTGAAGCTTTCTTT. It encodes CASSENRGPNTEAFF.

This chain links TRBV18 with TRBJ1-3; D unclear. V lost 1 base, J lost 0 bases, and 7 bases lay in between. The germline CDR1 and CDR2 sequences are KGHSH and LQKENI. The CDR3 runs to 15 residues. CDR3 bases: TGTGCCAGCTCACCACGGGCCAGCTCTGGAAACACCATATATTTT. As protein: CASSPRASSGNTIYF.

Judged by abundance, this clone is medium-sized (0.01 to 0.1%). This chain joins TRBV27 and TRBJ1-2; perhaps TRBD1 as D (5 bases). The CDR3 has 14 residues. The ends were cut back, 2 bases at V and 3 bases at J, with 10 bases in the middle. Germline V gives CDR1 MNHEY, CDR2 SMNVEV (reference sequence). CDR3 sequence reads: CASSLRDRDYGYTF. The CDR3 DNA is TGTGCCAGCAGTTTAAGAGACAGAGACTATGGCTACACCTTC.

The chain has TRBV15 and TRBJ1-1; D might be TRBD1 (6 bases). Germline V lookup: CDR1 LNHNV, CDR2 YYDKDF (reference sequence). Trimming cost V 3 bases and J 4 bases, with 15 bases left between them. CDR3 length equals 15 residues. In DNA, the CDR3 is TGTGCCACCAGCAGGGCATTCAGGGGTGGCACTGAAGCTTTCTTT. This gives the protein CATSRAFRGGTEAFF.

The chain couples TRBV5-4 to TRBJ1-3; no reliable D call. Germline V gene sequence: CDR1 SGHNT, CDR2 YYREEE (reference sequence). Trimming took off 3 bases at V and 2 bases at J, with 9 bases between the two ends. The CDR3 loop spans 14 amino acids. The CDR3 loop reads CASSSRGTGNTIYF. Here the CDR3 DNA reads TGTGCCAGCAGCTCCCGCGGTACTGGAAACACCATATATTTT.

The chain carries TRBV7-9 and TRBJ2-7; 8 positions match TRBD1. CDR1 and CDR2 (germline): SEHNR, FQNEAQ (reference sequence). This CDR3 is built from 16 residues. V lost 5 bases and J lost 3; bases outside the gene matches: 12. CDR3 sequence: CASSVITRTGIYEQYF. The CDR3, as DNA: TGTGCCAGCAGCGTTATAACGAGGACAGGGATCTACGAGCAGTACTTC.

The rearrangement joins TRBV7-6 to TRBJ2-7, with a tentative D call TRBD2 (6 bases). CDR1 is SGHVS and CDR2 is FNYEAQ in the germline V gene. The CDR3 has 16 amino acids. V lost 5 bases and J 2 bases, leaving 19 bases between the germline ends. This chain's CDR3 is CASSRRPGTGTYEQYF. CDR3 DNA sequence: TGTGCCAGCAGCCGACGTCCCGGGACTGGGACCTACGAGCAGTACTTC.

J is TRBJ2-5 and V is TRBV6-6, with 9 bases that match TRBD1. Germline trimming cut 4 bases from V and 3 bases from J; bases unmatched to any gene: 6. This CDR3 comprises 15 residues. Germline CDR1 reads MNHNY; CDR2 reads SVGAGI (reference sequence). The CDR3 nucleotides read TGTGCCAGCAGTTTCACCGGACAGGGGAAAGAGACCCAGTACTTC. Translation: CASSFTGQGKETQYF.

This chain links TRBV19 with TRBJ1-1; D perhaps matches TRBD1 (6 bases). Trimming stripped 2 bases from V and 3 bases from J, with 13 bases between. Germline loops: CDR1 LNHDA, CDR2 SQIVND (reference sequence). The CDR3 runs 15 residues. For the CDR3, the DNA is TGTGCCAGTAGTATAAAGGCAGGGGCGTACACTGAAGCTTTCTTT. Amino acid sequence: CASSIKAGAYTEAFF.

V and J are TRBV6-1 and TRBJ2-1; 7 positions agree with TRBD1. The V gene end was trimmed by 5 bases and the J gene end by 3 bases; junction bases not matched to a gene: 7. This CDR3 comprises 15 residues. Germline V gene data show CDR1 as MNHNS and CDR2 as SASEGT. The CDR3 protein is CASSHNRGHYNEQFF. CDR3 nucleotide sequence: TGTGCCAGCAGTCACAACAGGGGACACTACAATGAGCAGTTCTTC.

The chain combines TRBV7-8 with TRBJ2-4, with D possibly TRBD1 on 6 matching bases. The V end lost 5 bases, the J end lost 2 bases, and 10 bases lay between the germline ends. The germline V gene has CDR1 SGHVS and CDR2 FQNEAQ. CDR3 size: 14 residues. CDR3 sequence reads: CASSPRGSKNIQYF. The CDR3 DNA reads TGTGCCAGCAGCCCCAGGGGTTCCAAAAACATTCAGTACTTC.

The V and J genes are TRBV5-6 and TRBJ2-3; 12 bases are a match to TRBD2. This CDR3 has 17 residues. V shed 4 bases, J shed 4 bases, and the junction held 10 bases outside the gene matches. CDR1 and CDR2 from the germline V gene are SGHDT and YYEEEE. The CDR3 coding sequence is TGTGCCAGCAGCGGTTCCCTAGCGGGGGGGTCCGCAGATACGCAGTATTTT. Translating it yields CASSGSLAGGSADTQYF.

The chain has TRBV5-6 and TRBJ2-5; a possible D gene is TRBD1 (6 bases). Germline loops: CDR1 SGHDT, CDR2 YYEEEE. The length of the CDR3 is 13 residues. V was shortened by 2 bases and J by 2 bases, with 7 bases between the two germline ends. The CDR3 here is CASSFQGQETQYF. DNA for the CDR3: TGTGCCAGCAGCTTTCAGGGGCAAGAGACCCAGTACTTC.

This chain links TRBV12-1 with TRBJ2-7; the D call in the table, TRBD2, was not verified against the DNA. TRBV12-1 is shown as a pseudogene. The CDR3 length is 17 residues. This CDR3 reads CASSGRNKAGVPTEQYF. CDR3 bases: TGTGCCAGCAGCGGCCGAAACAAAGCGGGAGTACCTACCGAGCAGTACTTC.

The chain employs TRBV9 and TRBJ1-1, with TRBD1 as a possible D gene (5 bases). The CDR3 consists of 15 residues. CDR1 is SGDLS and CDR2 is YYNGEE in the germline V gene. Trimming left V 2 bases short and J 2 bases short, with 13 bases between. The CDR3 coding sequence is TGTGCCAGCAGCGTGGACCCGGGACTCAACACTGAAGCTTTCTTT. Amino acid sequence: CASSVDPGLNTEAFF.